This passage covers 30 T cell receptor beta chains from one sample sequenced in a study of control samples from healthy donors and cancer patients. The table came from immunoSEQ multiplex PCR; TCRdb's copy has only in-frame clones and leaves some out. The repertoire consists of about 110,000 clones, with more than 85% occurring once and the leading ten covering roughly 15%. Sequenced sample: blood. The source is a woman between 45 and 60 years old in good health.

The V call is TRBV18, the J call TRBJ1-1; TRBD1 agrees at 7 bases. This CDR3 has 17 amino acids. Germline lookup yields CDR1 KGHSH and CDR2 LQKENI. Unmatched junction bases numbered 17, after V lost 4 bases and J lost 6 bases. CDR3 coding DNA: TGTGCCAGCTCACTCCTGGAGGCGACAGGGCACGGCTCTGAAGCTTTCTTT. It encodes CASSLLEATGHGSEAFF.

The J gene is TRBJ1-2, the V gene TRBV15, with D tentatively TRBD1 (6 bases). Deletions cut 0 bases from V and 6 bases from J, with 11 bases between. The CDR3 totals 14 residues. Germline loops: CDR1 LNHNV, CDR2 YYDKDF (reference sequence). The CDR3 spells CATSREGTLDGYTF. The CDR3 DNA reads TGTGCCACCAGCAGAGAAGGGACATTGGATGGCTACACCTTC.

This chain uses TRBV5-1 with TRBJ2-7, with D possibly being TRBD1 (5 bases). The germline CDR1 and CDR2 sequences are SGHRS and YFSETQ. V was clipped by 3 bases and J by 0 bases, with 10 bases between them. The CDR3 runs to 14 residues. Here the CDR3 DNA reads TGCGCCAGCAGCTATGGCAGGGCCTCCTACGAGCAGTACTTC. Amino acids: CASSYGRASYEQYF.

The chain joins TRBV27 to TRBJ2-4; D not resolved. CDR1 and CDR2 from the germline V gene are MNHEY and SMNVEV (reference sequence). V lost 8 bases and J lost 0, with 17 bases in between. The CDR3 length is 16 residues. For the CDR3, the DNA is TGTGCCAGCTCTCGCGGCGGACCCCTAGCCAAAAACATTCAGTACTTC. This sequence encodes CASSRGGPLAKNIQYF.

The V and J genes are TRBV4-1 and TRBJ1-2; D remains ambiguous. The CDR3 contains 12 residues. Germline assignment: CDR1 MGHRA and CDR2 YSYEKL. V was trimmed by 0 bases and J by 8 bases, leaving 7 bases between them. The CDR3 DNA is TGCGCCAGCAGCCAAGATAGTGGAGGCTACACCTTC. This sequence encodes CASSQDSGGYTF.

The gene calls are TRBV3-1 (or the pseudogene TRBV3-2) and TRBJ1-3; no definite D call. CDR1 is LGHDT and CDR2 is YNNKEL in the germline V gene (reference sequence). This CDR3 is built from 14 residues. V was trimmed by 3 bases and J by 5 bases, leaving 11 bases between them. Written as DNA, the CDR3 is TGTGCCAGCAGCCAGGACTTGGGCAGAAACACCATATATTTT. Amino acids: CASSQDLGRNTIYF.

This rearrangement joins TRBV5-6 to TRBJ1-1; D is unclear. The CDR3 is 12 residues long. V shed 0 bases and J shed 7 bases, with 7 bases lying between them. The germline CDR1 and CDR2 sequences are SGHDT and YYEEEE. DNA of the CDR3: TGTGCCAGCAGCTTGGGTCGCATTGAAGCTTTCTTT. It yields the protein CASSLGRIEAFF. Combining the CDR3 with reference TRBV5-6 and TRBJ1-1 gives the whole variable domain DAGVTQSPTHLIKTRGQQVTLRCSPKSGHDTVSWYQQALGQGPQFIFQYYEEEERQRGNFPDRFSGHQFPNYSSELNVNALLLGDSALYLCASSLGRIEAFFGQGTRLTVV.

The chain couples TRBV6-5 to TRBJ2-5; 11 bases match TRBD2. This CDR3 spans 15 amino acids. The ends lost 0 bases at V and 4 bases at J; junction bases unmatched: 1. Germline V lookup: CDR1 MNHEY, CDR2 SVGAGI. The CDR3 spells CASSYSGLAGETQYF. DNA of the CDR3: TGTGCCAGCAGTTACTCCGGACTAGCGGGAGAGACCCAGTACTTC.

This chain connects TRBV19 to TRBJ2-1; D possibly corresponds to TRBD2 (5 bases). Germline V gives CDR1 LNHDA, CDR2 SQIVND (reference sequence). The germline V and J ends were trimmed by 3 bases and 0 bases, with 15 bases remaining between them. The CDR3 loop spans 17 amino acids. This CDR3 is CASSIQTISISYNEQFF. In DNA, the CDR3 is TGTGCCAGTAGTATTCAGACTATCTCGATCTCCTACAATGAGCAGTTCTTC.

This chain uses TRBV9 with TRBJ2-1; 8 nucleotides agree with TRBD2. The junction had 7 bases not matched to a gene; V was cut back by 1 base and J by 7 bases. Germline CDR1 and CDR2: SGDLS and YYNGEE. The CDR3 is made up of 15 amino acids. The CDR3 nucleotides are TGTGCCAGCAGCGTACGGGCTAGCGGGCTAAATGAGCAGTTCTTC. The encoded protein is CASSVRASGLNEQFF.

This chain links TRBV19 with TRBJ1-2; weak D call: TRBD1 (5 bases). CDR1 is LNHDA, CDR2 SQIVND, per germline (reference sequence). Trimming shortened V by 4 bases and J by 5 bases, and 26 bases separated the two germline ends. The CDR3 is made up of 18 amino acids. The CDR3 DNA sequence: TGTGCCAGTAGTAAAATTTCGGCAGACCCGGGGGATAGGTATGGCTACACCTTC. Residues: CASSKISADPGDRYGYTF.

The V call is TRBV24-1, the J call TRBJ2-6; possible D gene TRBD1, 5 bases. Germline V gene lookup returns CDR1 KGHDR and CDR2 SFDVKD. The CDR3 contains 14 residues. Trimming removed 9 bases from V and 4 bases from J, with 12 bases in between. CDR3: CATGDSLGANVLTF. CDR3 nucleotides: TGTGCCACCGGCGACAGCCTGGGGGCCAACGTCCTGACTTTC.

The V and J genes are TRBV19 and TRBJ2-1; 8 bases map to TRBD1. This CDR3 comprises 15 residues. Germline V lookup: CDR1 LNHDA, CDR2 SQIVND (reference sequence). J lost 2 bases, V lost 4 bases, and 4 bases had no gene match. The CDR3, as DNA: TGTGCCAGTAGTACTCAGGGGGCAGCCTACAATGAGCAGTTCTTC. It yields the protein CASSTQGAAYNEQFF.

This chain connects TRBV19 to TRBJ1-6; D not resolved. This CDR3 spans 12 amino acids. Trimming removed 10 bases from V and 8 bases from J, with 12 bases in between. Looked up from germline, CDR1 is LNHDA and CDR2 is SQIVND (reference sequence). The CDR3 loop reads CAICTLYSPLHF. CDR3 DNA sequence: TGTGCCATTTGTACATTATATTCACCCCTCCACTTT.

The CDR3 DNA sequence: TGTGCCAGCAGCCACCTCGGGATAACCTACGAGCAGTACTTC. This translates into CASSHLGITYEQYF. The chain links TRBV14 to TRBJ2-7; a possible D gene is TRBD2 (5 bases). Germline assignment: CDR1 SGHDN and CDR2 FVKESK. The V gene lost 3 bases and the J gene lost 2 bases, with 11 bases spanning the gap. The CDR3 is made up of 14 amino acids.

The chain combines TRBV30 with TRBJ2-7; possibly TRBD1 for D (5 bases). Trimming left V 3 bases short and J 4 bases short, with 13 bases between. Germline lookup yields CDR1 GTSNPN and CDR2 SVGIG (reference sequence). The CDR3 totals 13 residues. CDR3 loop: CAWRGAEAYEQYV. The DNA of the CDR3 is TGTGCCTGGAGAGGGGCCGAGGCATACGAGCAGTACGTC.

The gene calls are TRBV7-2 and TRBJ2-2, with TRBD2 matching 12 bases. The CDR3 covers 17 residues. Trimming at V came to 5 bases and at J to 6 bases, leaving 10 bases not matched to a gene. Germline V gives CDR1 SGHTA, CDR2 FQGNSA. CDR3 residues: CASSPRLAGDLAGELFF. CDR3 bases: TGTGCCAGCAGCCCCAGACTAGCGGGAGATTTGGCCGGGGAGCTGTTTTTT.

The chain employs TRBV7-3 and TRBJ2-1; TRBD2 matches at 10 bases. With V trimmed by 5 bases and J by 8 bases, 18 bases remained unmatched. The CDR3 length is 18 residues. Germline assignment: CDR1 SGHTA and CDR2 FQGTGA. CDR3 residues: CASSPDGLAGDFGYEQFF. CDR3 coding DNA: TGTGCCAGCAGCCCCGATGGCCTAGCGGGAGATTTTGGCTATGAGCAGTTCTTC.

This clone appeared a single time. The chain has TRBV5-4 and TRBJ1-2, with D maybe TRBD1 (6 bases). The germline V and J ends were trimmed by 0 bases and 4 bases, with 13 bases remaining between them. This CDR3 region has 15 residues. Germline lookup yields CDR1 SGHNT and CDR2 YYREEE (reference sequence). The CDR3 DNA reads TGTGCCAGCAGCTTGGCCGGGGGGCGGACCTATGGCTACACCTTC. Protein: CASSLAGGRTYGYTF.

This clone was recorded a few times. V gene TRBV2 combines with J gene TRBJ1-6; D unclear. The CDR3 totals 13 residues. Germline V gives CDR1 SNHLY, CDR2 FYNNEI. Trimming cost V 2 bases and J 3 bases, with 2 bases left between them. CDR3 in amino acids: CASSELYNSPLHF. As DNA, the CDR3 is TGTGCCAGCAGTGAACTCTATAATTCACCCCTCCACTTT.

The rearrangement links TRBV11-2 to TRBJ1-3; D not resolved. Trimming removed 3 bases from V and 4 bases from J, with 13 bases in between. Per germline, CDR1 SGHAT and CDR2 FQNNGV. CDR3 length: 15 amino acids. CDR3 in amino acids: CASSFPIVGGNTIYF. DNA of the CDR3: TGTGCCAGCAGCTTTCCCATCGTAGGGGGAAACACCATATATTTT.

J is TRBJ2-3 and V is TRBV11-2; D not certain. Germline V gives CDR1 SGHAT, CDR2 FQNNGV. V lost 5 bases, J lost 0 bases, and 9 bases lay in between. The CDR3 covers 14 residues. This chain's CDR3 is CASSVQLSTDTQYF. The CDR3 DNA sequence: TGTGCCAGCAGCGTCCAACTTAGCACAGATACGCAGTATTTT.

This chain uses TRBV7-9 with TRBJ1-1; maybe TRBD1 (6 bases). Germline lookup yields CDR1 SEHNR and CDR2 FQNEAQ (reference sequence). The CDR3 has 17 residues. Trimming cost V 0 bases and J 0 bases, with 14 bases left between them. Here the CDR3 reads CASSLARQGSMNTEAFF. The CDR3 bases are TGTGCCAGCAGCTTAGCAAGGCAGGGGTCAATGAACACTGAAGCTTTCTTT.

CDR3 sequence (DNA): TGTGCCAGCAGCCGAGAAAACAATGAAAAACTGTTTTTT. Translating gives CASSRENNEKLFF. The chain links TRBV9 to TRBJ1-4, with D uncertain. This CDR3 contains 13 residues. V was cut by 4 bases and J by 5 bases, with 9 bases left in between. CDR1 and CDR2 (germline): SGDLS, YYNGEE.

J is TRBJ2-2 and V is TRBV5-1, with D hard to call. Per germline, CDR1 SGHRS and CDR2 YFSETQ. The CDR3 has 14 residues. Trimming shortened V by 7 bases and J by 7 bases, and 17 bases separated the two germline ends. The CDR3 sequence is CASENGWDGGELFF. The CDR3 DNA is TGCGCCAGCGAAAACGGTTGGGATGGCGGGGAGCTGTTTTTT.

The gene calls are TRBV15 and TRBJ2-5; 9 bases match TRBD1. Germline loops: CDR1 LNHNV, CDR2 YYDKDF (reference sequence). The CDR3 is 14 residues long. Trimming took 4 bases from V and 6 from J; bases not matched to a gene: 6. CDR3 amino acids: CATSTLGQGKTQYF. CDR3 coding DNA: TGTGCCACCAGCACCCTGGGACAGGGTAAGACCCAGTACTTC.

The V call is TRBV3-1 (or the pseudogene TRBV3-2), the J call TRBJ1-1; D is unresolved. The V gene's germline CDR1 is LGHDT and CDR2 YNNKEL (reference sequence). CDR3 size: 14 residues. V was clipped by 4 bases and J by 4 bases, with 13 bases between them. CDR3 protein: CASSPSWVSTEAFF. The CDR3 DNA is TGTGCCAGCAGCCCGAGCTGGGTGTCCACTGAAGCTTTCTTT.

The gene calls are TRBV29-1 and TRBJ1-2, with D perhaps matching TRBD1 (6 bases). V dropped 5 bases and J dropped 8 bases, with 12 bases sitting between them. The CDR3 has 11 residues. CDR1 and CDR2 (germline): SQVTM, ANQGSEA. In nucleotides, the CDR3 is TGCAGCGTTCAGACAGGAGGAGGCTACACCTTC. Amino acids: CSVQTGGGYTF.

J is TRBJ2-2 and V is TRBV5-1; no definite D call. Germline V gene lookup returns CDR1 SGHRS and CDR2 YFSETQ. The CDR3 is 13 amino acids. Trimming pared 2 bases from V and 2 bases from J, leaving 4 bases between. The CDR3 sequence: CASSFFNTGELFF. The CDR3 region has the DNA TGCGCCAGCAGCTTTTTTAACACCGGGGAGCTGTTTTTT.

The chain couples TRBV7-9 to TRBJ1-5; 7 nucleotides agree with TRBD1. The junction had 8 bases not matched to a gene; V was cut back by 1 base and J by 2 bases. This CDR3 is 17 amino acids long. CDR1 and CDR2 from the germline V gene are SEHNR and FQNEAQ (reference sequence). The CDR3 bases are TGTGCCAGCAGCTTAGACAGGGGAGGGGGGCGCAATCAGCCCCAGCATTTT. Protein: CASSLDRGGGRNQPQHF.